These 16 T cell receptor beta chains were all obtained from the same sample, sequenced in a study of T-cell memory formation after mild COVID-19. TCRdb recomputed calls from the 5' RACE reads with MiXCR, one row per CDR3 protein. The sample holds 250,000 to 300,000 distinct CDR3 sequences, roughly 15% seen once. Sequencing input: PBMCs or a T cell subset sorted from them (not recorded which). The source of these receptors is a man between 18 and 29 years old who had mild COVID-19 (a few samples of this study predate the infection). Cell type and time point are not known.

This clonotype has more than one count but fewer than ten. The chain recombines TRBV7-2 with TRBJ2-2; D is uncertain. Deletions cut 3 bases from V and 1 base from J, with 15 bases between. Germline values: CDR1 SGHTA, CDR2 FQGNSA. The CDR3 is 17 residues long. The CDR3 reads CASSFDPTMVNTGELFF. The DNA of the CDR3 is TGTGCCAGCAGCTTCGACCCCACGATGGTGAACACCGGGGAGCTGTTTTTT.

This clonotype was detected a few times. The chain uses TRBV4-1 and TRBJ1-2; 7 nucleotides line up with TRBD1. The length of the CDR3 is 15 residues. V lost 0 bases, J lost 2 bases, and 3 bases stayed unmatched. From germline, CDR1 is MGHRA and CDR2 YSYEKL. CDR3 protein: CASSQDPQGNYGYTF. DNA of the CDR3: TGCGCCAGCAGCCAAGACCCACAGGGGAACTATGGCTACACCTTC.

This clonotype was recorded a few times. The rearrangement uses TRBV18 and TRBJ2-3, with D hard to call. This CDR3 contains 15 residues. Per the germline V gene, CDR1 is KGHSH and CDR2 is LQKENI. V was shortened by 3 bases and J by 2 bases, with 12 bases between the two germline ends. The CDR3 nucleotides are TGTGCCAGCTCACCGCAGAGTTCATTCACAGATACGCAGTATTTT. Translating gives CASSPQSSFTDTQYF.

This clonotype was counted ten times or more. The chain couples TRBV6-6 to TRBJ2-1, with D uncertain. Trimming cost V 7 bases and J 8 bases, with 21 bases left between them. The CDR3 has 15 amino acids. The germline V gene encodes CDR1 MNHNY and CDR2 SVGAGI (reference sequence). CDR3 bases: TGTGCCAGCACCCCAACGGACGTTGAGCTTGATGAGCAGTTCTTC. Protein product: CASTPTDVELDEQFF.

This clonotype was detected only a few times. The chain has TRBV18 and TRBJ1-6; 10 bases map to TRBD1. Germline loops: CDR1 KGHSH, CDR2 LQKENI. The trim removed 4 bases at V and 7 bases at J, leaving 4 bases unmatched. The CDR3 runs to 15 residues. The CDR3: CASSRADRGNSPLHF. CDR3 coding DNA: TGTGCCAGCTCACGCGCGGACAGGGGGAATTCACCCCTCCACTTT. Drawing the rest from reference TRBV18 and TRBJ1-6, the complete variable domain is NAGVMQNPRHLVRRRGQEARLRCSPMKGHSHVYWYRQLPEEGLKFMVYLQKENIIDESGMPKERFSAEFPKEGPSILRIQQVVRGDSAAYFCASSRADRGNSPLHFGNGTRLTVT.

This clonotype came up a few times. The chain carries TRBV5-1 and TRBJ2-3, with 7 bases lining up with TRBD1. Germline assignment: CDR1 SGHRS and CDR2 YFSETQ. CDR3 size: 14 residues. Losses at the gene ends were 3 bases for V and 5 bases for J; bases not matched to a gene: 6. Here the CDR3 reads CASSSTGAVDTQYF. CDR3 in DNA: TGCGCCAGCAGCTCAACAGGGGCGGTAGATACGCAGTATTTT.

The rearrangement links TRBV14 to TRBJ1-1, with unresolved D. This CDR3 comprises 15 residues. The germline gives CDR1 SGHDN, CDR2 FVKESK. The V end lost 2 bases, the J end lost 0 bases, and 10 bases lay between the germline ends. The CDR3 here is CASSQWQNLNTEAFF. DNA for the CDR3: TGTGCCAGCAGCCAATGGCAGAATCTGAACACTGAAGCTTTCTTT. The variable domain in full, completed from reference TRBV14 and TRBJ1-1, reads EAGVTQFPSHSVIEKGQTVTLRCDPISGHDNLYWYRRVMGKEIKFLLHFVKESKQDESGMPNNRFLAERTGGTYSTLKVQPAELEDSGVYFCASSQWQNLNTEAFFGQGTRLTVV.

The table lists this clonotype with a few counts. V gene TRBV18 combines with J gene TRBJ2-7, with D perhaps TRBD1 (6 bases). With 4 bases removed from V and 2 bases from J, the gap between germline ends came to 12 bases. This CDR3 has 14 residues. Germline V lookup: CDR1 KGHSH, CDR2 LQKENI. The CDR3 spells CASSRRGPPYEQYF. CDR3 in DNA: TGTGCCAGCTCACGCAGGGGCCCACCCTACGAGCAGTACTTC.

The rearrangement uses TRBV20-1 and TRBJ2-6; D is unclear. The length of the CDR3 is 14 residues. Trimming took off 6 bases at V and 2 bases at J, with 11 bases between the two ends. Germline CDR1 reads DFQATT; CDR2 reads SNEGSKA (reference sequence). CDR3 protein: CSAARVAGANVLTF. CDR3 DNA sequence: TGCAGTGCCGCTAGAGTTGCTGGGGCCAACGTCCTGACTTTC.

Only a few counts were recorded for this clonotype. The chain has TRBV5-3 and TRBJ1-6; no reliable D call. TRBV5-3 is designated an ORF whose function remains uncertain. The germline V and J ends were trimmed by 1 base and 9 bases, with 5 bases remaining between them. This CDR3 region has 12 residues. The CDR3 sequence is CARSLWGSPLHF. CDR3 nucleotide sequence: TGTGCCAGAAGCTTGTGGGGTTCACCCCTCCACTTT.

V usage is TRBV5-6 and J usage is TRBJ1-2; D is perhaps TRBD1 (5 bases). Germline assignment: CDR1 SGHDT and CDR2 YYEEEE. The CDR3 is made up of 13 amino acids. V dropped 2 bases and J dropped 2 bases, with 7 bases sitting between them. The CDR3 DNA sequence: TGTGCCAGCAGCTTTTGGGGGAACTATGGCTACACCTTC. It encodes CASSFWGNYGYTF.

V and J are TRBV10-3 and TRBJ2-3, with 7 bases identical to TRBD1. This CDR3 region has 19 residues. Germline trimming cut 5 bases from V and 2 bases from J; bases unmatched to any gene: 19. Germline CDR1 reads ENHRY; CDR2 reads SYGVKD. Here the CDR3 DNA reads TGTGCCATCAGTCCCTGGGGCGACAGGGCCATGACCCACACAGATACGCAGTATTTT. Translated, it gives CAISPWGDRAMTHTDTQYF.

There are a few counts of this clonotype. The CDR3 spells CASARGQGHRRTGELFF. For the CDR3, the DNA is TGTGCCAGCGCCCGGGGACAGGGACACCGTCGCACCGGGGAGCTGTTTTTT. The chain has TRBV4-2 and TRBJ2-2; 9 bases match TRBD1. Germline-derived CDR1 and CDR2 are LGHNA and YNFKEQ. This CDR3 has 17 amino acids. The J segment lost 4 bases and the V segment lost 8 bases, leaving 14 bases of the junction unmatched.

This clonotype was detected a few times. The J gene is TRBJ2-1, the V gene TRBV4-2; D gene uncertain. V lost 2 bases, J lost 7 bases, and 18 bases lay in between. The CDR3 consists of 16 residues. Germline lookup yields CDR1 LGHNA and CDR2 YNFKEQ. CDR3 amino acids: CASSQRVLPRQNEQFF. The CDR3 coding sequence is TGTGCCAGCAGCCAAAGAGTTCTTCCGCGGCAAAATGAGCAGTTCTTC.

There are many counts of this clonotype. At one boundary the junction diverges from the germline segment, which might be a read error. The V gene is TRBV20-1, the J gene TRBJ2-1; D is possibly TRBD1 (6 bases). The CDR3 has 12 residues. Germline CDR1 reads DFQATT; CDR2 reads SNEGSKA (reference sequence). The CDR3 bases are TGCAGGGCTATCAGGGGTTTTGATGAGCAGTTCTTC. Amino acids: CRAIRGFDEQFF.

This clonotype was seen a handful of times. This chain joins TRBV5-6 and TRBJ2-3; no clear D. Deletions cut 1 base from V and 1 base from J, with 7 bases between. Germline V CDR1 and CDR2: SGHDT, YYEEEE. The CDR3 runs 14 residues. The CDR3 loop is CASSLSPRTDTQYF. The CDR3 nucleotides read TGTGCCAGCAGCTTGAGTCCCCGCACAGATACGCAGTATTTT.